The rows below give T cell receptor beta chains drawn from one sample of a study of beta chain features in type 1 diabetes. The protocol was immunoSEQ multiplex PCR, while the TCRdb copy is restricted to in-frame clones and leaves out a portion. Here the sample spans hundreds of thousands of clones, around 16% being singletons. Material: naive CD4+ T cells from blood. These receptors came from a man between 18 and 29 years old in good health. Each CDR3 is given with its conserved first and last residue.

v_call	j_call	cdr3_aa
TRBV7-3	TRBJ2-1	CASSSGLALGNEQFF
TRBV2	TRBJ1-6	CASSEVDDSPLHF
TRBV27	TRBJ1-5	CASSPPTGRPQHF
TRBV19	TRBJ1-5	CATRDTFSNQPQHF
TRBV18	TRBJ2-3	CASSRDSTDTQYF
TRBV11-1	TRBJ2-3	CASKFGGTDTQYF
TRBV30	-	CAWSGVYEQYF
TRBV9	TRBJ2-3	CASSVDSSTDTQYF
TRBV29-1	TRBJ1-1	CSAQTGNTEAFF
TRBV18	TRBJ1-5	CASSPPKGGRNNQPQHF
TRBV7-2	TRBJ1-2	CASSLVPGEVYGYTF
TRBV5-6	TRBJ1-6	CASSRLGRQNSPLHF
TRBV7-6	TRBJ2-5	CASSLGLQETQYF
TRBV5-1	TRBJ2-3	CASSQTAGGPDTQYF
TRBV25-1	TRBJ1-3	CASKEWGGRGNTIYF
TRBV5-4	TRBJ1-1	CASSRPPGQGTEAFF
TRBV7-2	TRBJ2-1	CASSLISRDRERNEQFF
TRBV6-4	TRBJ2-4	CASSEGTGGSRNIQYF
TRBV7-2	TRBJ1-6	CASSPDRGRSPLHF
TRBV7-2	TRBJ1-1	CASSLYENTEAFF
TRBV29-1	TRBJ1-4	CSVRTGGTTNEKLFF
TRBV5-4	TRBJ2-3	CASSWGQGALGRTDTQYF
TRBV7-2	TRBJ2-7	CASSLASGTGGEQYF
TRBV4-3	TRBJ1-5	CASSGFLHLGQGRSNQPQHF
TRBV5-1	TRBJ2-5	CASSLGLGVETQYF
TRBV5-1	TRBJ2-1	CASRERSNNNEQFF
TRBV9	TRBJ2-3	CASSIYNTDTQYF
TRBV5-1	TRBJ2-5	CASSSLTTGSETQYF
TRBV20-1	TRBJ1-1	CSAPGQGAFF
TRBV7-3	TRBJ1-2	CASSSLRVTYGYTF
TRBV29-1	TRBJ1-6	CSVKDTSSYNSPLHF
TRBV7-9	TRBJ1-1	CASSFNRVRDTEAFF
TRBV5-1	TRBJ2-1	CASSLVGGVNYNEQFF
TRBV7-2	TRBJ1-2	CASSLGAESYGYTF
TRBV15	TRBJ2-2	CATSSPKGYLTGELFF
TRBV2	TRBJ2-7	CASTGTEGYTYEQYF
TRBV30	TRBJ1-2	CAWSATGRYGYTF
TRBV28	TRBJ2-1	CASKAGLSNEQFF
TRBV4-2	TRBJ2-7	CASSQEARPGGGGEQYF
TRBV13	TRBJ1-2	CASSFEGQGGSGYTF
TRBV6-1	TRBJ1-2	CASSDRRTLGGYTF
TRBV25-1	TRBJ2-5	CASSDLGQETQYF
TRBV4-3	TRBJ2-2	CASSQEVAANTGELFF
TRBV10-3	TRBJ2-5	CAISDRRGPETQYF